This T cell receptor (beta chain) was obtained from a study of T cells in localized non-small cell lung cancer. Overall study findings and caveats: Only one tumor region went through sequencing, so heterogeneity may still be there. Of the top 100 tumor clones, median around 60 were in adjacent lung, approximately 29 among its top 100. Those with higher blood T cell density had longer overall survival. Peak T cell clonality was found in uninvolved adjacent lung, exceeding tumor.

For this clone: Its matching antigen is unknown.

The repertoire was sequenced with immunoSEQ multiplex PCR; TCRdb's copy has only in-frame clones and lacks some. The table records fewer than 40,000 clones, approximately 84% of them present only once. The receptor's source is a male donor aged 60 or over with stage III lung adenocarcinoma. The sequencing used peripheral blood, collected before any cancer treatment.

The CDR3 here is CASSQGFGSSNYGYTF. Here the CDR3 DNA reads TGTGCCAGCAGCCAAGGTTTTGGATCTTCTAACTATGGCTACACCTTC. The chain carries TRBV14 and TRBJ1-2; D ambiguous. V lost 1 base to trimming and J lost 0 bases, with 12 bases between them. CDR1 SGHDN and CDR2 FVKESK come from the germline V gene. This CDR3 contains 16 residues.